The 19 T cell receptor beta chains below all came from one sample that was sequenced in a study of shared clonotypes between healthy human individuals. Here immunoSEQ multiplex PCR was the method, and the copy in TCRdb shows in-frame clones only, minus some. The repertoire has under 300,000 clones, over 60% of them found once; the top ten carry approximately 10%. Input material: memory CD4+ T cells sorted from blood. Described subset: CD45RA-negative fraction. All receptors come from a man younger than 40 in good health.

This rearrangement joins TRBV5-6 to TRBJ1-2; D is possibly TRBD1 (5 bases). The length of the CDR3 is 11 residues. Per germline, CDR1 SGHDT and CDR2 YYEEEE. Trimming pared 4 bases from V and 5 bases from J, leaving 6 bases between. The CDR3 here is CASSGGYGYTF. DNA of the CDR3: TGTGCCAGCAGCGGGGGGTATGGCTACACCTTC.

This clone came up a few times. The V call is TRBV11-3, the J call TRBJ2-3; D is uncertain. V gave up 4 bases and J gave up 6 bases, with 11 bases separating them. The CDR3 runs 13 residues. Germline V gene data show CDR1 as SGHNT and CDR2 as YENEEA. CDR3 DNA: TGTGCCAGCAGCTCCTGGGATGGGGATACGCAGTATTTT. This sequence encodes CASSSWDGDTQYF.

The CDR3 nucleotides are TGTGCCAGCTCACCCTCGCCTAGCGCGAACACAGATACGCAGTATTTT. Translating it yields CASSPSPSANTDTQYF. J is TRBJ2-3 and V is TRBV18; D perhaps matches TRBD2 (6 bases). Germline lookup yields CDR1 KGHSH and CDR2 LQKENI. The CDR3 extends over 16 amino acids. V was shortened by 3 bases and J by 2 bases, with 15 bases between the two germline ends.

This chain links TRBV28 with TRBJ2-1; TRBD2 aligns across 8 bases. Unmatched junction bases numbered 6, after V lost 5 bases and J lost 3 bases. The CDR3 length is 15 residues. CDR1 MDHEN and CDR2 SYDVKM come from the germline V gene. The CDR3, as DNA: TGTGCCAGCAGTCCGAGCGGGAGCGGCTACAATGAGCAGTTCTTC. The encoded protein is CASSPSGSGYNEQFF.

This rearrangement joins TRBV29-1 to TRBJ1-1, with 7 bases identical to TRBD1. This CDR3 has 14 residues. Germline values: CDR1 SQVTM, CDR2 ANQGSEA. With 8 bases clipped from V and 8 bases from J, the junction kept 17 bases outside the gene matches. CDR3: CSYDRYGADREAFF. CDR3 nucleotide sequence: TGCAGCTACGATCGGTACGGGGCGGACAGGGAAGCTTTCTTT.

The rearrangement uses TRBV6-1 and TRBJ2-3; D is possibly TRBD1 (6 bases). CDR3 length: 15 residues. Deletions cut 2 bases from V and 2 bases from J, with 11 bases between. Germline V gene lookup returns CDR1 MNHNS and CDR2 SASEGT. The DNA of the CDR3 is TGTGCCAGCAGTGAACAGGGGCCCCCCACAGATACGCAGTATTTT. Residues: CASSEQGPPTDTQYF.

The CDR3 reads CASSLEWGRLNTEAFF. CDR3 bases: TGCGCCAGCAGCCTTGAATGGGGACGGTTGAACACTGAAGCTTTCTTT. The chain joins TRBV5-1 to TRBJ1-1, with D perhaps matching TRBD1 (5 bases). Trimming cost V 4 bases and J 0 bases, with 16 bases left between them. Germline CDR1 is SGHRS and CDR2 is YFSETQ. There are 16 residues in the CDR3.

The chain carries TRBV5-4 and TRBJ2-3, with 11 bases matching TRBD2. The length of the CDR3 is 16 residues. V gave up 4 bases and J gave up 0 bases; unmatched junction bases: 4. CDR1 is SGHNT, CDR2 YYREEE, per germline (reference sequence). CDR3 coding DNA: TGTGCCAGCAGCCTAAGGACTAGCGGGAGCACAGATACGCAGTATTTT. Amino acid sequence: CASSLRTSGSTDTQYF.

The V call is TRBV29-1, the J call TRBJ1-4, with D perhaps TRBD1 (5 bases). CDR1 and CDR2 (germline): SQVTM, ANQGSEA. CDR3 length equals 14 residues. V shed 7 bases and J shed 0 bases, with 12 bases lying between them. CDR3 residues: CSAGRGTTNEKLFF. In nucleotides, the CDR3 is TGCAGCGCCGGACGGGGGACAACTAATGAAAAACTGTTTTTT. Combining the CDR3 with reference TRBV29-1 and TRBJ1-4 gives the whole variable domain SAVISQKPSRDICQRGTSLTIQCQVDSQVTMMFWYRQQPGQSLTLIATANQGSEATYESGFVIDKFPISRPNLTFSTLTVSNMSPEDSSIYLCSAGRGTTNEKLFFGSGTQLSVL.

This clone was counted many times. The rearrangement uses TRBV6-1 and TRBJ1-5, with unresolved D. CDR1 is MNHNS, CDR2 SASEGT, per germline. Trimming stripped 0 bases from V and 5 bases from J, with 8 bases between. The CDR3 is 14 amino acids. In DNA, the CDR3 is TGTGCCAGCAGTGAAGCGCCGGCCGATCAGCCCCAGCATTTT. Protein: CASSEAPADQPQHF.

Written as DNA, the CDR3 is TGTGCCAGCAGCGGGGGCCCACCGGGGACCCAGTACTTC. Protein product: CASSGGPPGTQYF. This chain uses TRBV5-8 with TRBJ2-5; possible D gene TRBD1, 6 bases. The germline V gene has CDR1 SGHTS and CDR2 YDEGEE. The CDR3 runs to 13 residues. Deletions cut 4 bases from V and 7 bases from J, with 14 bases between.

CDR3 region: CASSATSGRDTDTQYF. In nucleotides, the CDR3 is TGCGCCAGCAGCGCGACTAGCGGGAGGGACACAGATACGCAGTATTTT. The V call is TRBV5-1, the J call TRBJ2-3; 14 nucleotides agree with TRBD2. In germline, CDR1 is SGHRS, CDR2 YFSETQ. CDR3 size: 16 residues. V was clipped by 4 bases and J by 2 bases; unmatched bases: 3.

Concerning this clone: This same CDR3 is encoded by further DNA sequences in the sample. The chain has TRBV2 and TRBJ2-2, with D tentatively TRBD2 (6 bases). Trimming cost V 2 bases and J 1 base, with 8 bases left between them. The germline V gene encodes CDR1 SNHLY and CDR2 FYNNEI. The CDR3 runs to 15 residues. The CDR3 bases are TGTGCCAGCAGTGAATTAGCGGAGAACACCGGGGAGCTGTTTTTT. It codes for CASSELAENTGELFF.

This clone was recorded at least ten times. The rearrangement links TRBV27 to TRBJ2-3; D possibly corresponds to TRBD1 (5 bases). Per germline, CDR1 MNHEY and CDR2 SMNVEV (reference sequence). V was clipped by 3 bases and J by 2 bases, with 12 bases between them. This CDR3 spans 15 amino acids. CDR3 nucleotides: TGTGCCAGCAGTTTGACAGAATCCTTCACAGATACGCAGTATTTT. Amino acids: CASSLTESFTDTQYF.

The chain combines TRBV10-1 with TRBJ2-3; 10 bases are shared with TRBD2. The ends lost 4 bases at V and 7 bases at J; junction bases unmatched: 5. Germline CDR1 WNHNN, CDR2 SYGVQD (reference sequence). This CDR3 has 14 residues. The CDR3 sequence: CASSGASGSHTQYF. CDR3 bases: TGCGCCAGCAGTGGGGCTAGCGGGAGTCATACGCAGTATTTT.

The V gene is TRBV6-6, the J gene TRBJ2-2; a weak D match, TRBD1 (6 bases). Germline V gives CDR1 MNHNY, CDR2 SVGAGI (reference sequence). V was pared by 6 bases and J by 1 base, with 6 bases between. This CDR3 is 13 amino acids long. The CDR3 DNA reads as TGTGCCAGCAGGACAGGGAACACCGGGGAGCTGTTTTTT. Its protein is CASRTGNTGELFF.

The rearrangement joins TRBV16 to TRBJ2-1; TRBD2 matches at 10 bases. Germline values: CDR1 KGHSY, CDR2 FQNENV. The CDR3 runs 15 residues. The V segment lost 4 bases and the J segment 5 bases; nucleotides outside the gene matches: 5. The CDR3 loop is CASSPSGRVNNEQFF. In nucleotides, the CDR3 is TGTGCCAGCAGCCCTAGCGGGAGAGTTAACAATGAGCAGTTCTTC.

This clone was seen only a few times. The sample carries other DNA sequences with the same CDR3. The chain recombines TRBV7-9 with TRBJ2-3; possibly TRBD2 for D (6 bases). CDR1 and CDR2 from the germline V gene are SEHNR and FQNEAQ (reference sequence). Trimming stripped 3 bases from V and 1 base from J, with 8 bases between. The CDR3 extends over 14 amino acids. CDR3 amino acids: CASSFGGGTDTQYF. The DNA of the CDR3 is TGTGCCAGCAGCTTCGGAGGGGGCACAGATACGCAGTATTTT.

This clone was seen a few times. This chain uses TRBV9 with TRBJ1-4, with D possibly matching TRBD1 (5 bases). This CDR3 comprises 15 residues. Between the trimmed V and J ends, which lost 0 bases and 6 bases, there was a span of 12 bases. Germline loops: CDR1 SGDLS, CDR2 YYNGEE. Here the CDR3 DNA reads TGTGCCAGCAGCGTAGATGCGGGGGGTGATGAAAAACTGTTTTTT. Encoded protein: CASSVDAGGDEKLFF.